This is a list of T cell receptor beta chains from one sample in a study of blood T cell repertoires in COVID-19. Using immunoSEQ multiplex PCR, the repertoire was profiled, and TCRdb retains in-frame clones only, with some absent. The data hold more than 75,000 clones, with 70% to 90% observed a single time. The sample comprised peripheral blood. The receptors stem from a woman over 75 with active COVID-19. Both conserved end residues are part of each CDR3. Fields, in order: V gene, J gene, D gene, clone size, CDR3 protein, CDR3 DNA. A D gene is named only where the DNA matches it firmly. Clone size appears in some rows only: once, few, many, or a class for an expanded clone.

>TRBV28|TRBJ2-5|NA|few
CASSSELVSAVQETQYF
TGTGCCAGCAGTTCCGAACTTGTGTCTGCGGTTCAAGAGACCCAGTACTTC
>TRBV18|TRBJ2-6|NA|NA
CASSPLGASGANVLTF
TGTGCCAGCTCACCGTTAGGAGCTTCCGGGGCCAACGTCCTGACTTTC
>TRBV6-2/TRBV6-3|TRBJ2-7|NA|once
CASSFGGAVGYEQYF
TGTGCCAGCAGTTTTGGGGGGGCGGTTGGTTACGAGCAGTACTTC
>TRBV28|TRBJ1-2|TRBD1|NA
CATETRDSGWGGYTF
TGTGCCACCGAGACCCGGGACAGCGGTTGGGGTGGCTACACCTTC
>TRBV11-1|TRBJ2-5|TRBD2|NA
CASSDDWREDQETQYF
TGTGCCAGCAGTGATGACTGGCGGGAGGACCAAGAGACCCAGTACTTC
>TRBV9|TRBJ2-1|TRBD2|NA
CASSPRYGRAVYNEQFF
TGTGCCAGCAGCCCCCGTTACGGGAGGGCGGTCTACAATGAGCAGTTCTTC
>TRBV7-2|TRBJ2-6|TRBD1|NA
CASSSRQGVANVLTF
TGTGCCAGCAGCTCCCGACAGGGCGTCGCCAACGTCCTGACTTTC
>TRBV6-6|TRBJ2-1|TRBD2|NA
CASSGTSGNLNEQFF
TGTGCCAGCAGCGGGACTAGCGGGAATCTCAATGAGCAGTTCTTC
>TRBV28|TRBJ1-2|TRBD1|NA
CASSSDRGHLDGYTF
TGTGCCAGCAGCTCTGACAGGGGGCATTTAGATGGCTACACCTTC
>TRBV19|TRBJ1-1|NA|NA
CASRERRGSRLSAEAFF
TGTGCCAGTAGGGAACGGAGGGGAAGTAGATTATCAGCTGAAGCTTTCTTT
>TRBV29-1|TRBJ2-1|TRBD2|NA
CSVEATPILAGGNEQFF
TGCAGCGTTGAGGCCACCCCCATCCTAGCGGGAGGGAATGAGCAGTTCTTC
>TRBV5-1|TRBJ2-1|TRBD1|once
CASSIQGARDNEQFF
TGCGCCAGCAGCATACAGGGGGCTAGGGACAATGAGCAGTTCTTC
>TRBV19|TRBJ2-6|TRBD1|NA
CASSQQGYSPSGANVLTF
TGTGCCAGTAGTCAACAGGGGTATTCTCCCTCTGGGGCCAACGTCCTGACTTTC
>TRBV28|TRBJ1-5|TRBD1|NA
CASSHGQGRRQPQHF
TGTGCCAGCAGTCATGGACAGGGTAGGCGTCAGCCCCAGCATTTT
>TRBV6-6|TRBJ1-5|TRBD1|NA
CASSYGQGSQPQHF
TGTGCCAGCAGTTACGGACAGGGGAGTCAGCCCCAGCATTTT
>TRBV30|TRBJ2-5|TRBD1|NA
CAWSPADRAEETQYF
TGTGCCTGGAGTCCCGCGGACAGGGCCGAAGAGACCCAGTACTTC
>TRBV18|TRBJ2-5|TRBD2|NA
CASSPLATSGSREAQYF
TGTGCCAGCTCACCTTTAGCGACTAGCGGGAGCAGAGAGGCCCAGTACTTC
>TRBV6-5|TRBJ2-3|NA|NA
CASSYKARSTDTQYF
TGTGCCAGCAGTTACAAAGCGCGAAGCACAGATACGCAGTATTTT
>TRBV28|TRBJ2-5|NA|NA
CASSSNRHDQETQYF
TGTGCCAGCAGTTCCAACCGACACGACCAAGAGACCCAGTACTTC
>TRBV19|TRBJ1-1|TRBD1|NA
CASSTGGAEAFF
TGTGCCAGTAGCACAGGGGGGGCTGAAGCTTTCTTT
>TRBV28|TRBJ2-3|NA|once
CASSLYRWDTQYF
TGTGCCAGCAGTTTATACAGGTGGGATACGCAGTATTTT
>TRBV4-1|TRBJ1-3|NA|NA
CASSQGVYFGNTIYF
TGCGCCAGCAGCCAAGGAGTTTACTTTGGAAACACCATATATTTT
>TRBV6-2/TRBV6-3|TRBJ2-7|TRBD2|NA
CASSSPGLASYEQYF
TGTGCCAGCAGTTCACCGGGACTAGCATCCTACGAGCAGTACTTC
>TRBV2|TRBJ2-7|NA|few
CASNPGSPYEQYF
TGTGCCAGCAATCCGGGGTCCCCCTACGAGCAGTACTTC
>TRBV27|TRBJ1-1|NA|NA
CASSPGGNTEAFF
TGTGCCAGCAGTCCCGGTGGGAACACTGAAGCTTTCTTT
>TRBV24-1|TRBJ2-1|NA|NA
CATSDITRENNEQFF
TGTGCCACCAGTGATATAACTAGGGAGAACAATGAGCAGTTCTTC
>TRBV18|TRBJ1-1|TRBD1|NA
CASSSNRGGNTEAFF
TGTGCCAGCTCATCCAACAGGGGTGGGAACACTGAAGCTTTCTTT
>TRBV4-2|TRBJ2-2|NA|once
CASSQDTANTGELFF
TGTGCCAGCAGCCAAGATACAGCGAACACCGGGGAGCTGTTTTTT
>TRBV7-9|TRBJ1-5|TRBD1|few
CASSSQGALTDQPQHF
TGTGCCAGCAGCTCTCAGGGGGCCCTAACCGATCAGCCCCAGCATTTT
>TRBV5-1|TRBJ2-5|NA|NA
CASSGALQETQYF
TGCGCCAGCAGCGGGGCTCTCCAAGAGACCCAGTACTTC
>TRBV2|TRBJ2-3|NA|NA
CAGGPGGTDTQYF
TGTGCCGGCGGGCCCGGCGGAACAGATACGCAGTATTTT
>TRBV5-1|TRBJ2-1|TRBD2|once
CASSPPAGGDEQFF
TGCGCCAGCAGCCCCCCAGCGGGAGGAGATGAGCAGTTCTTC
>TRBV9|TRBJ1-1|TRBD1|NA
CASSMQTGGNTEAFF
TGTGCCAGCAGCATGCAGACAGGGGGAAACACTGAAGCTTTCTTT